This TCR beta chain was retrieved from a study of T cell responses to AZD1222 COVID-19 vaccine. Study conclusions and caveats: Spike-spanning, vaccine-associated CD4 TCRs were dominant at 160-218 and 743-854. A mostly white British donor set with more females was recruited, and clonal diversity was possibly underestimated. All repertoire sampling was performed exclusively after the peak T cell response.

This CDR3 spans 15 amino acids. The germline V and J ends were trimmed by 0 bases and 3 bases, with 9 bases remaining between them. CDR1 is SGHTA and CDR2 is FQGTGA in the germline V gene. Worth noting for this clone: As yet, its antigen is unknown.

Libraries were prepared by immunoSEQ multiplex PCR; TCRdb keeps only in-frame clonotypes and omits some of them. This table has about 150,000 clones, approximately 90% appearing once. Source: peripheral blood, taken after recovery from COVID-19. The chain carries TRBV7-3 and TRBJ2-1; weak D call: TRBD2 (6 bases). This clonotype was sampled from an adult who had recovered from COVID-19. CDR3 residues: CASSLTAGSYNEQFF. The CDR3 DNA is TGTGCCAGCAGCTTAACGGCGGGAAGCTACAATGAGCAGTTCTTC.